Reported below is one T cell receptor beta chain. This sample is part of a study of T cells expressing NK-cell markers. Germline lookup yields CDR1 MNHNS and CDR2 SASEGT. The CDR3 is 17 amino acids. From the 5' RACE reads, TCRdb lists one entry per CDR3 protein and no DNA. Recorded for this sample: about 170,000 distinct CDR3 sequences. This clonotype was obtained from a man between 18 and 69 years old in good health. V and J are TRBV6-1 and TRBJ1-5; checking the TCRdb D call of TRBD1 is not possible without DNA. Sequenced input: blood T cells: a sorted CD56 or NKG2C T cell subset, CD4+ or CD8+ T cells, or bulk PBMC T cells (not recorded which). CDR3 in amino acids: CASSDYMNREGYQPQHF.